The next 11 T cell receptor beta chains were all read from a single sample in a study of naive and memory T cell subsets. Both TRBC1 and TRBC2 were covered by a beta constant-region primer of two equimolar oligonucleotides. Ligated cDNA was amplified by four rounds of PCR with nested alpha and beta constant-region primers and SP2. TCRdb redid the calling of the UMI-ligation and nested PCR reads with MiXCR, one entry per CDR3 protein. The table has 95,000 to 150,000 distinct CDR3 sequences, around 35% seen once; the top ten hold roughly 0.86%. Sequencing input: central memory CD4+ T cells from blood. These receptors were obtained from a human donor in good health.

This clonotype was picked up many times. The chain joins TRBV28 to TRBJ1-1; D gene ambiguous. Trimming shortened V by 2 bases and J by 7 bases, and 14 bases separated the two germline ends. CDR1 and CDR2 (germline): MDHEN, SYDVKM. This CDR3 contains 14 residues. The CDR3 nucleotides read TGTGCCAGCAGTTTACACAGTCAGCGAGGTGAAGCTTTCTTT. Encoded protein: CASSLHSQRGEAFF.

This clonotype was seen many times. The chain couples TRBV29-1 to TRBJ1-1, with no clear D. Trimming took 5 bases from V and 4 from J, leaving 5 bases between them. CDR1 is SQVTM and CDR2 is ANQGSEA in the germline V gene. The length of the CDR3 is 10 residues. CDR3 nucleotide sequence: TGCAGCGTTATCGCCACTGAAGCTTTCTTT. Protein sequence: CSVIATEAFF.

Worth noting for this clonotype: A read error may account for a junction end that differs from germline. CDR3 protein: CATSRGGGGGPPIF. The CDR3 nucleotides read TGTGCCACCAGCAGAGGGGGAGGCGGTGGGCCCCCCATCTTC. The genes are TRBV15 and TRBJ2-1; possible D gene TRBD2, 6 bases. CDR1 LNHNV and CDR2 YYDKDF come from the germline V gene (reference sequence). The CDR3 runs 14 residues.

This chain joins TRBV24-1 and TRBJ2-1; TRBD2 agrees at 13 bases. Per the germline V gene, CDR1 is KGHDR and CDR2 is SFDVKD. Unmatched junction bases numbered 11, after V lost 6 bases and J lost 7 bases. The CDR3 has 17 residues. CDR3 DNA: TGTGCCACCAGTCCCCCCCGGACTAGCGGGAGATGGAATGAGCAGTTCTTC. Translating gives CATSPPRTSGRWNEQFF.

Only a few counts were recorded for this clonotype. The chain links TRBV20-1 to TRBJ2-3; D unclear. This CDR3 is 11 amino acids long. Trimming pared 0 bases from V and 10 bases from J, leaving 8 bases between. Germline CDR1 reads DFQATT; CDR2 reads SNEGSKA (reference sequence). The CDR3 loop is CSAREEISQYF. The CDR3 region has the DNA TGCAGTGCTAGAGAGGAGATTTCGCAGTATTTT.

The J gene is TRBJ2-7, the V gene TRBV28; no clear D. Germline V gene lookup returns CDR1 MDHEN and CDR2 SYDVKM. The CDR3 consists of 15 residues. The V gene lost 3 bases and the J gene lost 4 bases, with 16 bases spanning the gap. CDR3 residues: CASSFHSGPKYEQYF. In DNA form, the CDR3 reads TGTGCCAGCAGTTTCCATTCCGGGCCGAAGTACGAGCAGTACTTC.

This chain uses TRBV28 with TRBJ2-1; 11 bases are a match to TRBD1. Per germline, CDR1 MDHEN and CDR2 SYDVKM. The CDR3 is 16 amino acids. Trimming cost V 5 bases and J 8 bases; bases outside gene matches: 11. CDR3: CASSPIGQGALHEQFF. CDR3 DNA sequence: TGTGCCAGCAGTCCAATAGGACAGGGGGCTCTGCATGAGCAGTTCTTC.

This clonotype was observed a few times. The chain recombines TRBV20-1 with TRBJ2-5; 9 nucleotides line up with TRBD2. Unmatched junction bases numbered 9, after V lost 6 bases and J lost 4 bases. Germline-derived CDR1 and CDR2 are DFQATT and SNEGSKA (reference sequence). The CDR3 contains 14 residues. CDR3 sequence (DNA): TGCAGTGCCTTAGCGGGAGTGTCACGAGAGACCCAGTACTTC. This sequence encodes CSALAGVSRETQYF.

The genes are TRBV30 and TRBJ1-1, with TRBD1 matching over 7 bases. The CDR3 runs 12 residues. The V segment lost 5 bases and the J segment 8 bases; nucleotides outside the gene matches: 8. CDR1 is GTSNPN and CDR2 is SVGIG in the germline V gene (reference sequence). The CDR3 protein is CAWGPDRTEAFF. The CDR3 DNA reads as TGTGCCTGGGGCCCGGACAGGACAGAAGCTTTCTTT.

This chain links TRBV5-4 with TRBJ1-6, with D perhaps TRBD1 (5 bases). CDR1 is SGHNT, CDR2 YYREEE, per germline (reference sequence). The CDR3 spans 14 residues. The V gene lost 3 bases and the J gene lost 7 bases, with 11 bases spanning the gap. The CDR3 region is CASSSRDWNSPLHF. In nucleotides, the CDR3 is TGTGCCAGCAGCTCACGGGACTGGAATTCACCCCTCCACTTT.

There are a few counts of this clonotype. V and J are TRBV4-2 and TRBJ2-1, with TRBD2 identical over 7 bases. The ends lost 3 bases at V and 8 bases at J; junction bases unmatched: 10. This CDR3 has 15 residues. Looked up from germline, CDR1 is LGHNA and CDR2 is YNFKEQ. CDR3 sequence: CASSQERLASYEQFF. The CDR3 DNA reads as TGTGCCAGCAGCCAGGAAAGACTAGCCTCCTATGAGCAGTTCTTC.